This T cell receptor beta chain came from a study of lymphopenia after photon versus proton radiotherapy. Looked up from germline, CDR1 is MNHEY and CDR2 is SMNVEV (reference sequence). V was pared by 4 bases and J by 2 bases, with 15 bases between. The CDR3 length is 15 residues. The method was immunoSEQ multiplex PCR; TCRdb's version includes in-frame clones alone and lacks a portion of them. The repertoire holds 75,000 to 90,000 clones, around 88% seen once, with around 1.4% in the top ten. As to this clone: Its antigen is undetermined.

Overall study findings and caveats: Oligoclonal CD8+ Temra expansion after nadir drove photon patients' diversity drop. In patients who died, overall survival fell as post-nadir TCR diversity dropped more. Proton therapy kept repertoires fairly stable, unlike photons, which gained effector/memory cells.

V is TRBV27 and J is TRBJ2-7, with D hard to call. This material consisted of peripheral blood, taken from a patient treated with proton-based radiotherapy. The source of this sequence is a man between 60 and 70 years old with pancreatic cancer. CDR3 bases: TGTGCCAGCAGTTCGACCGGGTCGGTCACCTACGAGCAGTACTTC. Translated, it gives CASSSTGSVTYEQYF.